What follows are 5 T cell receptor beta chains derived from one specimen sequenced in a study of shared clonotypes between healthy human individuals. Terminally differentiated effector memory CD45RA+ cells were excluded by CCR7 positive selection of CD45RO-negative cells. The protocol was immunoSEQ multiplex PCR, while the TCRdb copy is restricted to in-frame clones and leaves out a portion. The repertoire holds 2 million to 2.5 million clones, about 92% seen once, with under 2% in the top ten. What was sequenced was naive CD8+ T cells from PBMCs. These receptors all come from a man younger than 30 in good health. Some clones in this sample may be carry-over from other donors' samples.

Remarks on this clone: Other DNA sequences from this sample encode an identical CDR3 as well. This chain joins TRBV7-9 and TRBJ2-7; 9 bases are a match to TRBD1. V shed 5 bases, J shed 3 bases, and the junction held 5 bases outside the gene matches. The CDR3 spans 14 residues. The V gene's germline CDR1 is SEHNR and CDR2 FQNEAQ (reference sequence). The CDR3 nucleotides read TGTGCCAGCAGCCCCCCGGGACAGGGCTACGAGCAGTACTTC. This gives the protein CASSPPGQGYEQYF.

Concerning this clone: Other DNA sequences of this sample code for an identical CDR3. The chain uses TRBV28 and TRBJ2-7; tentative D call: TRBD2 (6 bases). The CDR3 length is 11 residues. V gave up 7 bases and J gave up 7 bases, with 11 bases separating them. Germline assignment: CDR1 MDHEN and CDR2 SYDVKM. CDR3 coding DNA: TGTGCCAGCACTCCTGGGGGGGAGCAGTACTTC. Amino acids: CASTPGGEQYF.

J is TRBJ2-1 and V is TRBV29-1, with TRBD2 matching 14 bases. Germline CDR1 SQVTM, CDR2 ANQGSEA. Trimming cost V 8 bases and J 0 bases; bases outside gene matches: 9. The CDR3 is 17 residues long. This chain's CDR3 is CSTPGLAGVSSYNEQFF. For the CDR3, the DNA is TGCAGCACTCCGGGACTAGCGGGAGTAAGCTCCTACAATGAGCAGTTCTTC.

The chain recombines TRBV30 with TRBJ1-6; TRBD1 is a possible D gene (5 bases). CDR1 and CDR2 from the germline V gene are GTSNPN and SVGIG (reference sequence). Trimming pared 0 bases from V and 8 bases from J, leaving 14 bases between. The CDR3 has 15 amino acids. CDR3 DNA: TGTGCCTGGAGTGTACTTGGGGACTCAGATTCACCCCTCCACTTT. Translating gives CAWSVLGDSDSPLHF.

The V call is TRBV19, the J call TRBJ2-7, with 8 nucleotides matching TRBD1. This CDR3 region has 13 residues. The V and J ends lost 6 bases and 7 bases, in that order; junction bases with no gene match: 8. Germline assignment: CDR1 LNHDA and CDR2 SQIVND (reference sequence). CDR3 sequence: CASSFGQGLEQYF. CDR3 in DNA: TGTGCCAGTAGCTTCGGACAGGGTCTTGAGCAGTACTTC.